Included here is one TCR beta chain sequence, with context. Its antigen is unknown. The data originate from a study of blood T cells in healthy people across ages. Germline CDR1 and CDR2: MNHNY and SVGAGI (reference sequence). Deletions cut 5 bases from V and 0 bases from J, with 5 bases between. CDR3 length: 14 residues. Combining a sample-barcoded 5' primer with a J-beta primer mix, a second PCR ran for roughly 7 to 12 cycles. Each cDNA molecule, via a template-switch adaptor with 12 random nucleotides, was tagged. TCRdb ran MiXCR on the 5' RACE reads and lists one entry per CDR3 protein. The sample holds roughly 1,800,000 distinct CDR3 sequences; around 48% are singletons and the top ten take roughly 2%. Each sample provided at least 5.5 micrograms of extracted total RNA. The study, taken as a whole, reports: The recorded TCR beta diversity per million T cells decreased in a roughly linear manner with age.

Sequences were obtained from blood. The J gene is TRBJ1-6, the V gene TRBV6-6, with D unresolved. The origin of this receptor is a woman between 40 and 55 years old in good health. The CDR3 spells CASSPTSYNSPLHF. The CDR3 bases are TGTGCCAGCAGTCCCACCTCCTATAATTCACCCCTCCACTTT.